Following are 27 T cell receptor beta chains from one sample sequenced in a study of cytomegalovirus exposure and HLA in healthy donors. PCR primers comprised 60 Vbeta and 13 Jbeta primers. The protocol was immunoSEQ multiplex PCR, while the TCRdb copy is restricted to in-frame clones and leaves out a portion. This sample yields some 84,000 clones, of which around 68% are seen a single time; over 14% belongs to the top ten. Sequencing was performed on PBMCs. The receptors were gathered from a woman between 40 and 55 years old in good health and CMV-seropositive.

This rearrangement joins TRBV30 to TRBJ1-2; a possible D gene is TRBD1 (6 bases). The length of the CDR3 is 14 residues. CDR1 is GTSNPN, CDR2 SVGIG, per germline (reference sequence). V gave up 3 bases and J gave up 8 bases, with 19 bases separating them. The CDR3 reads CAWSPDWGPEGYTF. The CDR3 bases are TGTGCCTGGAGCCCCGATTGGGGGCCGGAAGGCTACACCTTC.

The chain joins TRBV5-1 to TRBJ2-7; 8 bases map to TRBD1. The CDR3 has 13 amino acids. V lost 9 bases and J lost 7; bases outside the gene matches: 12. CDR1 and CDR2 from the germline V gene are SGHRS and YFSETQ. CDR3 in amino acids: CATRTGNAGEQYF. The CDR3 DNA sequence: TGCGCCACCCGGACAGGGAATGCGGGGGAGCAGTACTTC. Combining the CDR3 with reference TRBV5-1 and TRBJ2-7 gives the whole variable domain KAGVTQTPRYLIKTRGQQVTLSCSPISGHRSVSWYQQTPGQGLQFLFEYFSETQRNKGNFPGRFSGRQFSNSRSEMNVSTLELGDSALYLCATRTGNAGEQYFGPGTRLTVT.

Relative to its sample, this clone is medium-sized (0.01 to 0.1%). V gene TRBV2 combines with J gene TRBJ1-2; no clear D. Germline V gene sequence: CDR1 SNHLY, CDR2 FYNNEI. Deletions cut 1 base from V and 4 bases from J, with 10 bases between. CDR3 size: 14 residues. CDR3 in DNA: TGTGCCAGCAGTGAAGGGTCCCTACCCTATGGCTACACCTTC. This codes for CASSEGSLPYGYTF.

The rearrangement uses TRBV6-6 and TRBJ2-7; TRBD2 is a possible D gene (5 bases). Germline V gives CDR1 MNHNY, CDR2 SVGAGI (reference sequence). Trimming stripped 2 bases from V and 3 bases from J, with 14 bases between. The CDR3 loop spans 15 amino acids. The CDR3 bases are TGTGCCAGCAGTTACCCCGGACTTGGGATCTACGAGCAGTACTTC. It is translated as CASSYPGLGIYEQYF.

J is TRBJ2-5 and V is TRBV7-2; 8 bases are shared with TRBD1. Trimming cost V 1 base and J 4 bases; bases outside gene matches: 5. Germline V CDR1 and CDR2: SGHTA, FQGNSA. This CDR3 comprises 15 residues. CDR3 region: CASSLVSGGPETQYF. CDR3 DNA: TGTGCCAGCAGCTTAGTATCAGGGGGCCCAGAGACCCAGTACTTC. The whole variable domain, filled in from reference TRBV7-2 and TRBJ2-5, reads GAGVSQSPSNKVTEKGKDVELRCDPISGHTALYWYRQSLGQGLEFLIYFQGNSAPDKSGLPSDRFSAERTGGSVSTLTIQRTQQEDSAVYLCASSLVSGGPETQYFGPGTRLLVL.

This chain uses TRBV7-2 with TRBJ1-1; D ambiguous. The V and J ends lost 1 base and 4 bases respectively, with 13 bases between them. CDR1 is SGHTA and CDR2 is FQGNSA in the germline V gene. This CDR3 has 15 residues. The CDR3 reads CASSLGQVIITEAFF. In DNA, the CDR3 is TGTGCCAGCAGCTTAGGCCAGGTTATCATCACTGAAGCTTTCTTT.

The chain has TRBV10-3 and TRBJ1-2; 9 bases are a match to TRBD1. Germline CDR1 is ENHRY and CDR2 is SYGVKD. The CDR3 is 15 residues long. Losses at the gene ends were 4 bases for V and 5 bases for J; bases not matched to a gene: 8. CDR3 DNA sequence: TGTGCCATCAGTGCACCGGGACAGGGAGCTTATGGCTACACCTTC. It yields the protein CAISAPGQGAYGYTF.

This clone has only a few counts. The chain links TRBV5-1 to TRBJ2-1; 14 bases agree with TRBD2. Trimming removed 3 bases from V and 9 bases from J; junction bases left unmatched: 8. This CDR3 region has 16 residues. The germline V gene has CDR1 SGHRS and CDR2 YFSETQ. The CDR3 region is CASSSQGLAGEVEQFF. CDR3 nucleotide sequence: TGCGCCAGCAGCTCCCAGGGACTAGCGGGAGAGGTTGAGCAGTTCTTC.

The chain is built from TRBV14 and TRBJ1-1; no definite D call. The CDR3 runs to 17 residues. Trimming took off 1 base at V and 3 bases at J, with 18 bases between the two ends. CDR1 and CDR2 (germline): SGHDN, FVKESK. Here the CDR3 DNA reads TGTGCCAGCAGCCAAGTTAAGTACAGTACCTACGACACTGAAGCTTTCTTT. Translating gives CASSQVKYSTYDTEAFF.

The chain links TRBV28 to TRBJ2-3; 10 bases agree with TRBD2. The CDR3 runs to 15 residues. Looked up from germline, CDR1 is MDHEN and CDR2 is SYDVKM. Trimming removed 6 bases from V and 1 base from J; junction bases left unmatched: 4. The CDR3 bases are TGTGCCAGCAGCCTAGCGGGAGTGGGCACAGATACGCAGTATTTT. It translates to CASSLAGVGTDTQYF. Supplemented by reference TRBV28 and TRBJ2-3, the full variable domain reads DVKVTQSSRYLVKRTGEKVFLECVQDMDHENMFWYRQDPGLGLRLIYFSYDVKMKEKGDIPEGYSVSREKKERFSLILESASTNQTSMYLCASSLAGVGTDTQYFGPGTRLTVL.

This clone turned up a few times. For the CDR3, the DNA is TGTGCCTGGAGCGTAGATGAGGGTCTCGAGCAGTACTTC. Its translation: CAWSVDEGLEQYF. The V gene is TRBV30, the J gene TRBJ2-7; tentative D call: TRBD2 (5 bases). This CDR3 contains 13 residues. The germline gives CDR1 GTSNPN, CDR2 SVGIG (reference sequence). V was cut by 3 bases and J by 6 bases, with 15 bases left in between.

In this sample, this clone turned up once. The rearrangement uses TRBV4-2 and TRBJ2-3; D might be TRBD2 (6 bases). This CDR3 is 17 amino acids long. CDR1 is LGHNA, CDR2 YNFKEQ, per germline. The ends were cut back, 3 bases at V and 1 base at J, with 17 bases in the middle. CDR3 residues: CASSQATSSLGTDTQYF. CDR3 bases: TGTGCCAGCAGCCAGGCCACTAGCAGCCTCGGCACAGATACGCAGTATTTT.

CDR3 amino acids: CASSRVGAEDIQYF. Here the CDR3 DNA reads TGCGCCAGCAGCCGCGTGGGGGCAGAGGACATTCAGTACTTC. V is TRBV4-3 and J is TRBJ2-4, with a tentative D call TRBD1 (6 bases). The germline gives CDR1 LGHNA, CDR2 YSLEER. Between the trimmed V and J ends, which lost 4 bases and 8 bases, there was a span of 15 bases. This CDR3 spans 14 amino acids.

This chain's CDR3 is CASSLVAGIDYGYTF. CDR3 nucleotide sequence: TGTGCCAGCAGCTTGGTCGCAGGGATCGACTATGGCTACACCTTC. V is TRBV5-4 and J is TRBJ1-2, with a weak D call TRBD1 (5 bases). The germline gives CDR1 SGHNT, CDR2 YYREEE (reference sequence). V lost 0 bases to trimming and J lost 3 bases, with 12 bases between them. The CDR3 spans 15 residues.

V usage is TRBV6-1 and J usage is TRBJ2-5; possible D gene TRBD1, 5 bases. Germline V CDR1 and CDR2: MNHNS, SASEGT. The CDR3 extends over 12 amino acids. Trimming left V 6 bases short and J 2 bases short, with 7 bases between. In nucleotides, the CDR3 is TGTGCCAGCAGAGGGGCTCAAGAGACCCAGTACTTC. It specifies CASRGAQETQYF.

CDR3 coding DNA: TGTGCCAGCAGCTTAGAACAGGGAAACGAGCAGTACTTC. Translated: CASSLEQGNEQYF. The chain is built from TRBV7-2 and TRBJ2-7, with D maybe TRBD1 (6 bases). The CDR3 covers 13 residues. CDR1 is SGHTA, CDR2 FQGNSA, per germline. V was cut by 1 base and J by 5 bases, with 9 bases left in between.

V usage is TRBV11-3 and J usage is TRBJ2-3, with TRBD1 as a possible D gene (6 bases). Deletions cut 0 bases from V and 8 bases from J, with 15 bases between. Germline V gene sequence: CDR1 SGHNT, CDR2 YENEEA. The length of the CDR3 is 15 residues. CDR3 residues: CASSLEQGGIGTQYF. The DNA for the CDR3 is TGTGCCAGCAGCTTAGAACAGGGCGGCATAGGTACGCAGTATTTT. The entire variable domain, with the rest obtained from reference TRBV11-3 and TRBJ2-3, is as follows: EAGVVQSPRYKIIEKKQPVAFWCNPISGHNTLYWYLQNLGQGPELLIRYENEEAVDDSQLPKDRFSAERLKGVDSTLKIQPAELGDSAVYLCASSLEQGGIGTQYFGPGTRLTVL.

This clone was detected a few times. The chain carries TRBV10-1 and TRBJ2-6; a weak D match, TRBD2 (5 bases). Looked up from germline, CDR1 is WNHNN and CDR2 is SYGVQD (reference sequence). The CDR3 contains 16 residues. V gave up 6 bases and J gave up 0 bases, with 12 bases separating them. In DNA form, the CDR3 reads TGCGCCAGCAGCAAGGACGGGAACTCTGGGGCCAACGTCCTGACTTTC. Amino acids: CASSKDGNSGANVLTF.

This chain joins TRBV4-2 and TRBJ1-1, with D uncertain. This CDR3 region has 14 residues. CDR1 is LGHNA, CDR2 YNFKEQ, per germline. V was shortened by 1 base and J by 10 bases, with 16 bases between the two germline ends. The DNA for the CDR3 is TGTGCCAGCAGCCAAGGGGCAGTAAAGGTTCGAGCTTTCTTT. Translation gives CASSQGAVKVRAFF.

This clone occurred a few times. The chain employs TRBV28 and TRBJ2-5; TRBD2 is a possible D gene (5 bases). The length of the CDR3 is 13 residues. The germline CDR1 and CDR2 sequences are MDHEN and SYDVKM. Deletions cut 8 bases from V and 1 base from J, with 11 bases between. CDR3 DNA sequence: TGTGCCAGCTTGAATGGAGGCCAAGAGACCCAGTACTTC. This sequence encodes CASLNGGQETQYF.

The chain links TRBV7-8 to TRBJ1-2, with TRBD1 as a possible D gene (6 bases). Per germline, CDR1 SGHVS and CDR2 FQNEAQ. The CDR3 length is 15 residues. V was trimmed by 3 bases and J by 8 bases, leaving 19 bases between them. Written as DNA, the CDR3 is TGTGCCAGCAGCTTTAGAGGTTCCGGGGGGGGCGGCTACACCTTC. Amino acid sequence: CASSFRGSGGGGYTF.

This chain connects TRBV7-9 to TRBJ1-1; 7 bases fit TRBD1. Germline CDR1 SEHNR, CDR2 FQNEAQ (reference sequence). The CDR3 has 16 residues. Trimming removed 2 bases from V and 1 base from J; junction bases left unmatched: 7. The CDR3 here is CASSLSHRGTNTEAFF. In DNA, the CDR3 is TGTGCCAGCAGCTTATCCCACAGGGGTACGAACACTGAAGCTTTCTTT. The full variable domain, in which reference TRBV7-9 and TRBJ1-1 provide the parts outside the CDR3, is DTGVSQNPRHKITKRGQNVTFRCDPISEHNRLYWYRQTLGQGPEFLTYFQNEAQLEKSRLLSDRFSAERPKGSFSTLEIQRTEQGDSAMYLCASSLSHRGTNTEAFFGQGTRLTVV.

This chain uses TRBV19 with TRBJ1-5; perhaps TRBD1 as D (6 bases). The CDR3 totals 13 residues. Germline V gene data show CDR1 as LNHDA and CDR2 as SQIVND (reference sequence). V was pared by 2 bases and J by 5 bases, with 7 bases between. This CDR3 reads CASSIQGYQPQHF. For the CDR3, the DNA is TGTGCCAGTAGTATACAGGGGTATCAGCCCCAGCATTTT.

V gene TRBV28 combines with J gene TRBJ2-3; TRBD2 agrees at 9 bases. Looked up from germline, CDR1 is MDHEN and CDR2 is SYDVKM. Trimming cost V 2 bases and J 2 bases; bases outside gene matches: 2. This CDR3 is built from 15 residues. This chain's CDR3 is CASSLAGGVTDTQYF. The CDR3 DNA reads TGTGCCAGCAGTTTAGCGGGAGGGGTCACAGATACGCAGTATTTT. The full variable domain, completed using reference TRBV28 and TRBJ2-3, is DVKVTQSSRYLVKRTGEKVFLECVQDMDHENMFWYRQDPGLGLRLIYFSYDVKMKEKGDIPEGYSVSREKKERFSLILESASTNQTSMYLCASSLAGGVTDTQYFGPGTRLTVL.

This clone was found a few times. The chain combines TRBV6-5 with TRBJ2-1; 7 nucleotides line up with TRBD2. Looked up from germline, CDR1 is MNHEY and CDR2 is SVGAGI. CDR3 length: 13 amino acids. The V segment lost 7 bases and the J segment 0 bases; nucleotides outside the gene matches: 0. CDR3 nucleotides: TGTGCCAGCAAGCGGGACTCCTACAATGAGCAGTTCTTC. Translation gives CASKRDSYNEQFF.

In this sample, this clone turned up once. This specimen includes other DNA sequences encoding the same CDR3. The chain combines TRBV2 with TRBJ1-2, with 11 positions matching TRBD1. CDR3 length: 15 residues. V lost 5 bases and J lost 6; bases outside the gene matches: 8. The germline CDR1 and CDR2 sequences are SNHLY and FYNNEI. The CDR3 loop reads CASSSPGQGAHGYTF. The CDR3 DNA follows: TGTGCCAGCAGTTCTCCAGGACAGGGGGCCCATGGCTACACCTTC.

This clone occurred once. The chain employs TRBV7-2 and TRBJ1-1; possibly TRBD1 for D (6 bases). Per the germline V gene, CDR1 is SGHTA and CDR2 is FQGNSA. CDR3 length: 13 residues. Trimming removed 3 bases at V and 12 bases at J, with 17 bases between. The CDR3 region has the DNA TGTGCCAGCAGCTTTGGGGGCCTCCCTATCCCTTTCTTT. Its translation: CASSFGGLPIPFF.